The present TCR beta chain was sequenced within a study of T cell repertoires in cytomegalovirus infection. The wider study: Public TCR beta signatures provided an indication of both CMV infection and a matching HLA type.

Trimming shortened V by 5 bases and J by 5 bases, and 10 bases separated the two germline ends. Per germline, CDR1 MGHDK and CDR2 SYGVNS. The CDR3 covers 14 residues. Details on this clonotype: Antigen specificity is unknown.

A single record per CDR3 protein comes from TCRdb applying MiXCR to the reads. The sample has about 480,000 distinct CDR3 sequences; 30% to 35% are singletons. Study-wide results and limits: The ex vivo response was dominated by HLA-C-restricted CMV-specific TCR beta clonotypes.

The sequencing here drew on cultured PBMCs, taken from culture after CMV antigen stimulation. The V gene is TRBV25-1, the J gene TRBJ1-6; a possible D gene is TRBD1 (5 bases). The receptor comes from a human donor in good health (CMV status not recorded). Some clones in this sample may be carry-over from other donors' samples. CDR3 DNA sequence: TGTGCCAGCAGTTTGGACATCGATAATTCACCCCTCCACTTT. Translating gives CASSLDIDNSPLHF.